Given below is one T cell receptor (beta chain) in context. Time point noted: newly diagnosed GD, antithyroid drugs for less than 3 months. Isolated PBMC RNA provided the starting material for the TCR library. This specimen belongs to a study of regulatory T cells in long-lasting Graves disease. The J segment lost 1 base and the V segment lost 1 base, leaving 6 bases of the junction unmatched. Germline lookup yields CDR1 SEHNR and CDR2 FQNEAQ (reference sequence). The CDR3 loop spans 16 amino acids. Construction of TCR beta libraries relied on iRepertoire HTBI primers and on Arm-PCR targeting CDR3 regions. Original processing notes: Across samples, 60 or so TRBV and about 15 TRBJ segments were found. Each CDR3 protein gets one entry after TCRdb re-called the multiplex PCR reads with MiXCR. Here the V and J calls rest on TCRdb's processing, not on the authors' analysis. The sample contains about 440,000 distinct CDR3 sequences, around 15% of which appear only once.

These records were also assigned to another study, of T cells in Graves' hyperthyroidism and ophthalmopathy. From that second work: The HTBI primer set was used in a first-round RT-PCR of the TCR CDR3.

The sequencing here drew on peripheral blood mononuclear cells (PBMCs), taken at new diagnosis, from a patient treated with antithyroid drugs. The rearrangement links TRBV7-9 to TRBJ2-7; 8 bases map to TRBD2. The clonotype was recovered from a woman aged 18-29 years with Graves disease. CDR3 loop: CASSLGIGTSSYEQYF. For the CDR3, the DNA is TGTGCCAGCAGCTTAGGTATAGGGACTAGTTCCTACGAGCAGTACTTC.